One sample yielded the 23 T cell receptor beta chains listed below, sequenced in a study of T-cell memory formation after mild COVID-19. One entry per CDR3 protein, called by TCRdb with MiXCR from the 5' RACE reads. The sample includes about 400,000 distinct CDR3 sequences, 24% of them seen just once. The specimen sequenced was PBMCs or a T cell subset sorted from them (not recorded which). These receptors all stem from an adult woman who had mild COVID-19 (a few samples of this study predate the infection). Cell type and time point are not known.

The gene calls are TRBV6-9 and TRBJ1-2, with D hard to call. CDR1 is MNHGY and CDR2 is SVAAGI in the germline V gene. The V and J ends lost 6 bases and 4 bases respectively, with 18 bases between them. The CDR3 covers 15 residues. The CDR3 is CASSITPQRGYGYTF. The CDR3 coding sequence is TGTGCCAGCAGCATAACTCCACAGAGAGGCTATGGCTACACCTTC.

This chain joins TRBV3-1 and TRBJ1-3, with D uncertain. Trimming took 8 bases from V and 0 from J, leaving 11 bases between them. Germline CDR1 is LGHDT and CDR2 is YNNKEL (reference sequence). The CDR3 is 14 residues long. CDR3 sequence (DNA): TGTGCCAGCGGTGGGGAGACCTCTGGAAACACCATATATTTT. It specifies CASGGETSGNTIYF.

The rearrangement links TRBV7-2 to TRBJ2-3, with 7 bases identical to TRBD2. The CDR3 extends over 16 amino acids. J was trimmed by 3 bases and V by 5 bases; bases with no gene match: 11. Germline loops: CDR1 SGHTA, CDR2 FQGNSA. Here the CDR3 DNA reads TGTGCCAGCAGCCTCAGTGGGGGGACTATAACAGATACGCAGTATTTT. Amino acids: CASSLSGGTITDTQYF.

This sequence joins TRBV12-3 or TRBV12-4 and TRBJ1-1; TRBD1 matches at 8 bases. With V trimmed by 8 bases and J by 4 bases, 15 bases remained unmatched. The CDR3 is made up of 16 amino acids. The CDR3 DNA sequence: TGTGCCAGCTCGGGACCGACAGGGGTCCATGGCACTGAAGCTTTCTTT. Amino acid sequence: CASSGPTGVHGTEAFF.

The V gene is TRBV19, the J gene TRBJ1-4; 7 nucleotides align to TRBD1. V shed 1 base, J shed 3 bases, and the junction held 8 bases outside the gene matches. The CDR3 length is 17 residues. CDR1 and CDR2 from the germline V gene are LNHDA and SQIVND (reference sequence). For the CDR3, the DNA is TGTGCCAGTAGTATAGGCCCCCTACAGGGGCCTAATGAAAAACTGTTTTTT. Encoded protein: CASSIGPLQGPNEKLFF.

This clonotype was observed a few times. This chain joins TRBV5-1 and TRBJ1-1; D unclear. CDR3 length: 12 residues. Trimming removed 5 bases at V and 7 bases at J, with 12 bases between. Germline V gene sequence: CDR1 SGHRS, CDR2 YFSETQ. Here the CDR3 reads CASRLGTLEAFF. The CDR3 bases are TGCGCCAGCAGGCTGGGTACCCTTGAAGCTTTCTTT.

This clonotype has a handful of counts. The CDR3 DNA is TGTGCCAGCAGCTTAGAGGAGGGCTACAATGAGCAGTTCTTC. It specifies CASSLEEGYNEQFF. V and J are TRBV11-3 and TRBJ2-1; possible D gene TRBD2, 6 bases. The germline gives CDR1 SGHNT, CDR2 YENEEA. The CDR3 is made up of 14 amino acids. V was trimmed by 0 bases and J by 3 bases, leaving 6 bases between them. The full variable domain, completed using reference TRBV11-3 and TRBJ2-1, is EAGVVQSPRYKIIEKKQPVAFWCNPISGHNTLYWYLQNLGQGPELLIRYENEEAVDDSQLPKDRFSAERLKGVDSTLKIQPAELGDSAVYLCASSLEEGYNEQFFGPGTRLTVL.

This clonotype turned up a few times. V and J are TRBV4-3 and TRBJ2-1; D unresolved. The CDR3 is made up of 13 amino acids. The germline V gene encodes CDR1 LGHNA and CDR2 YSLEER. Trimming left V 0 bases short and J 12 bases short, with 12 bases between. Written as DNA, the CDR3 is TGCGCCAGCAGCCAAGACAGGACCTGGATGCAGTTCTTC. Protein sequence: CASSQDRTWMQFF.

The rearrangement uses TRBV3-1 and TRBJ1-3; no clear D gene. The CDR3 is made up of 14 amino acids. With 8 bases removed from V and 0 bases from J, the gap between germline ends came to 11 bases. CDR1 is LGHDT, CDR2 YNNKEL, per germline (reference sequence). The CDR3 DNA sequence: TGTGCCAGCGCAAATCAGTTCTCTGGAAACACCATATATTTT. Translation gives CASANQFSGNTIYF.

This chain joins TRBV19 and TRBJ2-1; tentative D call: TRBD2 (5 bases). Trimming left V 4 bases short and J 3 bases short, with 13 bases between. This CDR3 has 15 amino acids. Germline V gene data show CDR1 as LNHDA and CDR2 as SQIVND (reference sequence). Here the CDR3 reads CASSTGTGNYNEQFF. The DNA for the CDR3 is TGTGCCAGTAGTACTGGCACGGGGAACTACAATGAGCAGTTCTTC.

This clonotype was counted a few times. V gene TRBV5-1 combines with J gene TRBJ2-7; TRBD2 agrees at 13 bases. This CDR3 has 15 residues. CDR1 and CDR2 (germline): SGHRS, YFSETQ. Losses at the gene ends were 2 bases for V and 2 bases for J; bases not matched to a gene: 1. CDR3 sequence (DNA): TGCGCCAGCAGCTTCGGGACTAGCGGGACCTACGAGCAGTACTTC. As protein: CASSFGTSGTYEQYF.

The CDR3 here is CASSRRLISGNTIYF. As DNA, the CDR3 is TGTGCCAGCAGCAGGCGGCTGATCTCTGGAAACACCATATATTTT. V and J are TRBV7-9 and TRBJ1-3; D not resolved. Looked up from germline, CDR1 is SEHNR and CDR2 is FQNEAQ (reference sequence). The V end lost 5 bases, the J end lost 0 bases, and 11 bases lay between the germline ends. The CDR3 runs 15 residues.

This clonotype was counted a few times. The chain is built from TRBV30 and TRBJ1-1, with D unclear. The CDR3 is made up of 14 amino acids. The germline V and J ends were trimmed by 1 base and 4 bases, with 13 bases remaining between them. Germline values: CDR1 GTSNPN, CDR2 SVGIG (reference sequence). The DNA of the CDR3 is TGTGCCTGGAGTGCCTTTGGGGAGGGCACTGAAGCTTTCTTT. This codes for CAWSAFGEGTEAFF.

This chain joins TRBV5-5 and TRBJ2-1; tentative D call: TRBD1 (5 bases). Deletions cut 4 bases from V and 0 bases from J, with 14 bases between. The CDR3 has 16 amino acids. Germline CDR1 and CDR2: SGHKS and YYEKEE (reference sequence). Here the CDR3 DNA reads TGTGCCAGCAGCCGGGTGCAGGGCAGCTCCTACAATGAGCAGTTCTTC. As protein: CASSRVQGSSYNEQFF.

V is TRBV9 and J is TRBJ2-1; 7 bases are shared with TRBD2. Germline CDR1 is SGDLS and CDR2 is YYNGEE. Germline trimming cut 3 bases from V and 2 bases from J; bases unmatched to any gene: 14. The CDR3 has 18 residues. The CDR3 DNA is TGTGCCAGCAGCGCCGGGGGGACTACCCTTGTCACCTACAATGAGCAGTTCTTC. Protein sequence: CASSAGGTTLVTYNEQFF.

In its sample, this clonotype was seen a few times. The chain recombines TRBV12-3 or TRBV12-4 with TRBJ2-7; 10 bases map to TRBD1. J gave up 5 bases and V 4 bases, and 5 bases lay outside the gene matches. The CDR3 is 14 amino acids. In DNA form, the CDR3 reads TGTGCCAGCAGTTCTCCCGGACAGGGGGACGAGCAGTACTTC. This sequence encodes CASSSPGQGDEQYF.

The rearrangement joins TRBV7-6 to TRBJ2-5, with D perhaps matching TRBD2 (6 bases). CDR1 and CDR2 from the germline V gene are SGHVS and FNYEAQ. V was shortened by 3 bases and J by 5 bases, with 13 bases between the two germline ends. The length of the CDR3 is 14 residues. CDR3 DNA: TGTGCCAGCAGCTTCGGGGGTGGATATGAGACCCAGTACTTC. It codes for CASSFGGGYETQYF.

This clonotype appeared a few times. The chain recombines TRBV12-3 or TRBV12-4 with TRBJ2-2; D might be TRBD1 or TRBD2, each matching 7 bases. The ends were cut back, 5 bases at V and 5 bases at J, with 21 bases in the middle. The CDR3 length is 17 residues. The CDR3 sequence: CASSGGGLGGETGELFF. The CDR3 DNA is TGTGCCAGCAGTGGGGGCGGACTAGGGGGCGAGACCGGGGAGCTGTTTTTT.

This clonotype was seen a few times. J is TRBJ2-7 and V is TRBV24-1; the match to TRBD1 covers 11 bases. The CDR3 loop spans 14 amino acids. V trimming: 5 bases; J trimming: 6 bases; junction bases outside the gene matches: 5. Per germline, CDR1 KGHDR and CDR2 SFDVKD. The CDR3 reads CATSAGTGGGEQYF. CDR3 coding DNA: TGTGCCACCAGTGCGGGGACAGGGGGTGGCGAGCAGTACTTC.

This clonotype has a count of ten or more. The chain recombines TRBV12-3 or TRBV12-4 with TRBJ1-3; no reliable D call. The CDR3 runs 11 residues. V lost 3 bases and J 3 bases, leaving 0 bases between the germline ends. The CDR3 loop is CASSFGNTIYF. CDR3 in DNA: TGTGCCAGCAGTTTTGGAAACACCATATATTTT.

This clonotype came up once. V and J are TRBV29-1 and TRBJ2-5; 7 positions match TRBD2. The CDR3 extends over 14 amino acids. V shed 0 bases and J 5 bases; nucleotides not matched to a gene: 6. Germline values: CDR1 SQVTM, CDR2 ANQGSEA. The CDR3, as DNA: TGCAGCGTTGAAGATCGGAGCGGGGTCGAGACCCAGTACTTC. It specifies CSVEDRSGVETQYF.

The V and J genes are TRBV5-1 and TRBJ2-5; D unclear. V shed 0 bases and J shed 1 base, with 7 bases lying between them. This CDR3 is 14 amino acids long. Germline assignment: CDR1 SGHRS and CDR2 YFSETQ. CDR3 amino acids: CASSLGDTQETQYF. In DNA form, the CDR3 reads TGCGCCAGCAGCTTGGGGGATACCCAAGAGACCCAGTACTTC.

CDR3 sequence reads: CASRGASWAEAFF. The CDR3, as DNA: TGTGCCAGCAGGGGGGCGAGCTGGGCAGAAGCTTTCTTT. V is TRBV7-9 and J is TRBJ1-1, with a possible D match to TRBD1 (6 bases). Germline V gene sequence: CDR1 SEHNR, CDR2 FQNEAQ (reference sequence). CDR3 size: 13 residues. Between the trimmed V and J ends, which lost 6 bases and 8 bases, there was a span of 16 bases. The complete variable domain, with remaining parts taken from reference TRBV7-9 and TRBJ1-1, reads DTGVSQNPRHKITKRGQNVTFRCDPISEHNRLYWYRQTLGQGPEFLTYFQNEAQLEKSRLLSDRFSAERPKGSFSTLEIQRTEQGDSAMYLCASRGASWAEAFFGQGTRLTVV.